This T cell receptor (beta chain) was identified in a study of cytomegalovirus exposure and HLA in healthy donors. Study at large: Among the 398 genotyped donors, approximately 81% were placed in the Caucasian-associated ancestry cluster.

Turning to this clone: Its antigen remains unidentified.

It was with 60 Vbeta and 13 Jbeta primers that the PCR ran. Clones were sequenced by immunoSEQ multiplex PCR, and TCRdb holds only the in-frame ones, with some missing. This table has over 150,000 clones, roughly 80% appearing once. Germline V gene data show CDR1 as PRHDT and CDR2 as FYEKMQ (reference sequence). This CDR3 region has 13 residues. V lost 2 bases, J lost 8 bases, and 12 bases lay in between. The study, taken as a whole, reports: About 150 TCR beta chains were listed as cytomegalovirus-associated. A reported reduction in N-insertions relative to the approximately 690-donor mean was seen in an Asian-associated ancestry cluster in a later analysis.

This TCR derives from a woman in her thirties in good health and CMV-seronegative. V gene TRBV13 combines with J gene TRBJ1-2; TRBD1 might be the D (5 bases). Sequencing was done on a sample of PBMCs. CDR3 DNA sequence: TGTGCCAGCAGCTTAAGCACAGGAGGGGGCTACACCTTC. It translates to CASSLSTGGGYTF.